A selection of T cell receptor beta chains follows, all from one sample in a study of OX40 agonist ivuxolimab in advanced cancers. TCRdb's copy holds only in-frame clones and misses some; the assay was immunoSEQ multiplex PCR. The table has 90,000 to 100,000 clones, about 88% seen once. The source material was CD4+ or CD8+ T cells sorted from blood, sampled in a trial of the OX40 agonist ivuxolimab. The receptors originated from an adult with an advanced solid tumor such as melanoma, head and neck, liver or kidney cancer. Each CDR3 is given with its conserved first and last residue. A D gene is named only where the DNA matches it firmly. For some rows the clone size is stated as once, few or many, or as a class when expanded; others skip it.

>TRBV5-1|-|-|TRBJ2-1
CASSLDLAAHNEQFF
TGCGCCAGCAGCTTGGACTTAGCTGCCCACAATGAGCAGTTCTTC
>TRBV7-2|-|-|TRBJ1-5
CASSGGGGQPQHF
TGTGCCAGCAGCGGGGGAGGGGGGCAGCCCCAGCATTTT
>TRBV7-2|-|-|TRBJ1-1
CASSLGGAEAFF
TGTGCCAGCAGCTTAGGCGGGGCTGAAGCTTTCTTT
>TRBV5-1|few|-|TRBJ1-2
CASRSDGGGYTF
TGCGCCAGCAGATCCGACGGTGGTGGCTACACCTTC
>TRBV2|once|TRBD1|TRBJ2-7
CASSGDRAKIEQYF
TGTGCCAGCAGTGGGGACAGGGCGAAGATCGAGCAGTACTTC
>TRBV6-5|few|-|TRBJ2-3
CASQGRSRNTQYF
TGTGCCAGCCAGGGCAGATCTCGAAATACGCAGTATTTT
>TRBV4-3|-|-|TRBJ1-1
CASSQDGGATEAFF
TGCGCCAGCAGCCAAGATGGGGGGGCCACTGAAGCTTTCTTT
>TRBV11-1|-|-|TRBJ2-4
CASSSNGGEGIQYF
TGTGCCAGCAGCTCCAACGGGGGCGAAGGCATTCAGTACTTC
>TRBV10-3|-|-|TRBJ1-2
CAISESGRSFNYGYTF
TGTGCCATCAGTGAGTCTGGACGGAGCTTTAACTATGGCTACACCTTC
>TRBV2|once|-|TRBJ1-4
CASTQMEEELFF
TGTGCCAGCACCCAGATGGAGGAGGAACTGTTTTTT
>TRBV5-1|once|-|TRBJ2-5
CASSSQGAAQETQYF
TGCGCCAGCAGCTCCCAGGGAGCGGCTCAAGAGACCCAGTACTTC
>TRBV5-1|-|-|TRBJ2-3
CASSLGTQVTDTQYF
TGCGCCAGCAGCTTGGGAACCCAGGTGACAGATACGCAGTATTTT
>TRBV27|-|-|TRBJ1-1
CASSYTGRTEAFF
TGTGCCAGCAGTTACACGGGGCGGACTGAAGCTTTCTTT
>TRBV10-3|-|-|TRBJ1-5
CAISEGGQPQHF
TGTGCCATCAGTGAAGGGGGTCAGCCCCAGCATTTT
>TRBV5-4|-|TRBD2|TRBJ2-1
CASRQASGEYNEQFF
TGTGCCAGCAGGCAGGCTAGCGGAGAGTACAATGAGCAGTTCTTC
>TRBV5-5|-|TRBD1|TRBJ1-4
CASSTQGATNEKLFF
TGTGCCAGCAGCACCCAGGGGGCCACTAATGAAAAACTGTTTTTT